Described below is a single TCR beta chain sequence and its context. Its antigen is unknown. V dropped 0 bases and J dropped 1 base, with 10 bases sitting between them. Germline CDR1 is SGHRS and CDR2 is YFSETQ. The CDR3 consists of 16 residues. The data belong to a study of vaccination effects on CD4 cells after COVID-19. About the research overall: Everyone in the study got two shots of either the BNT162b2 or mRNA-1273 vaccine.

Study outcomes and limitations: Substantial clonal contraction characterized both infection- and vaccine-induced clones late after vaccination.

The protocol was immunoSEQ multiplex PCR, while the TCRdb copy is restricted to in-frame clones and leaves out a portion. Of about 68,000 clones listed, 75% to 85% are singletons. Under the ViraFEST assay, PBMC were stimulated with viral peptide pools so that antigen-specific CD4+ T cells expanded. Sequencing was performed afterwards. Between days 9 and 11 of culture, CD4+ T cells were separated out. Nucleocapsid antibodies stayed negative before and after vaccination, showing no earlier SARS-CoV-2 infection. Days 3 and 7 were when half the medium was replaced with IL-2 medium. The sequence came from a human donor who received a COVID-19 vaccine. The material sequenced was CD4+ T cells from PBMCs cultured with SARS-CoV-2 spike peptides, taken before COVID-19 vaccination. This rearrangement joins TRBV5-1 to TRBJ2-2; D is undetermined. This CDR3 reads CASSLVSVGNTGELFF. The CDR3 DNA is TGCGCCAGCAGCTTGGTGAGCGTAGGGAACACCGGGGAGCTGTTTTTT.